These 6 T cell receptor beta chains share one sample of origin, sequenced in a study of T-cell memory formation after mild COVID-19. TCRdb ran MiXCR on the 5' RACE reads and lists one entry per CDR3 protein. Among fewer than 300,000 distinct CDR3 sequences listed, more than 15% were seen once. Sequencing used PBMCs or a T cell subset sorted from them (not recorded which). The receptors derive from a man aged 18 to 30 who had mild COVID-19 (a few samples of this study predate the infection). Cell type and time point are not known.

This clonotype was found a few times. The rearrangement links TRBV7-2 to TRBJ1-3, with D uncertain. This CDR3 contains 13 residues. Trimming removed 7 bases at V and 4 bases at J, with 11 bases between. The V gene's germline CDR1 is SGHTA and CDR2 FQGNSA. CDR3 sequence (DNA): TGTGCCAGCAAGCTCGGGAACGGAAACACCATATATTTT. Protein sequence: CASKLGNGNTIYF.

This clonotype was observed at least ten times. The genes are TRBV6-2 or TRBV6-3 and TRBJ2-7, with 10 bases that match TRBD1. Germline V CDR1 and CDR2: MNHEY, SVGEGT. Losses at the gene ends were 5 bases for V and 3 bases for J; bases not matched to a gene: 7. The CDR3 runs to 15 residues. The CDR3 coding sequence is TGTGCCAGCAGTCCAATTGGACAGGGGGTCTACGAGCAGTACTTC. Translated: CASSPIGQGVYEQYF.

There are a few counts of this clonotype. This rearrangement joins TRBV27 to TRBJ2-3, with TRBD2 as a possible D gene (5 bases). Germline-derived CDR1 and CDR2 are MNHEY and SMNVEV (reference sequence). The V end was cut by 7 bases, the J end by 10 bases, with 15 bases between. This CDR3 is 12 amino acids long. The CDR3: CASKTLGVAQYF. In DNA form, the CDR3 reads TGTGCCAGCAAGACCCTGGGAGTGGCGCAGTATTTT.

This clonotype was picked up a small number of times. V is TRBV6-6 and J is TRBJ2-7, with TRBD1 identical over 8 bases. The V gene's germline CDR1 is MNHNY and CDR2 SVGAGI (reference sequence). Trimming removed 10 bases from V and 2 bases from J; junction bases left unmatched: 7. The CDR3 is 13 amino acids. Here the CDR3 reads CATRQGRTYEQYF. CDR3 DNA: TGTGCCACCCGACAGGGGAGAACCTACGAGCAGTACTTC.

This clonotype was observed a few times. V and J are TRBV4-1 and TRBJ2-2, with D perhaps TRBD1 (6 bases). Trimming took off 1 base at V and 7 bases at J, with 16 bases between the two ends. The CDR3 covers 16 residues. The germline gives CDR1 MGHRA, CDR2 YSYEKL. Here the CDR3 reads CASSQVGQPGGGELFF. The CDR3 DNA reads as TGCGCCAGCAGCCAAGTTGGACAGCCGGGTGGCGGGGAGCTGTTTTTT.

This clonotype was observed a handful of times. This rearrangement joins TRBV6-2 or TRBV6-3 to TRBJ2-7, with 10 bases aligning to TRBD1. This CDR3 has 14 residues. V lost 8 bases, J lost 1 base, and 5 bases stayed unmatched. Germline CDR1 is MNHEY and CDR2 is SVGEGT. CDR3 bases: TGTGCCAGCTCCAGGGACAGGGGTTCCTACGAGCAGTACGTC. Protein product: CASSRDRGSYEQYV.